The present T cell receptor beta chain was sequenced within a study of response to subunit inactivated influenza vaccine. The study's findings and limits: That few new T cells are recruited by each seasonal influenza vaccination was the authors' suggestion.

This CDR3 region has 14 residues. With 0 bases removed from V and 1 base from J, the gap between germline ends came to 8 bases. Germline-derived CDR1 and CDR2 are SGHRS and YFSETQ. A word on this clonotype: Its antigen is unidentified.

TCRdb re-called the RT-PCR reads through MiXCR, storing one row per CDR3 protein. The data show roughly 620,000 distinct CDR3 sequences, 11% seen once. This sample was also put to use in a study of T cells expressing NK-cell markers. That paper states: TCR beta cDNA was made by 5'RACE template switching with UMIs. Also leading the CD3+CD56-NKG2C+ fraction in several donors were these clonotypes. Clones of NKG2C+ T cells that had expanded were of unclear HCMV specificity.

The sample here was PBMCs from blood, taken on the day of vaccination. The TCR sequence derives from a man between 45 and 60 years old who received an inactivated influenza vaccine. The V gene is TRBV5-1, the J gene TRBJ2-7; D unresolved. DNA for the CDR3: TGCGCCAGCAGCTTGGGACGGATGTCCTACGAGCAGTACTTC. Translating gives CASSLGRMSYEQYF.